The T cell receptor beta chain under discussion was sequenced for a study of tumor and adjacent non-tumor tissue in lung cancer. The library came from three nested PCR rounds adapted from ARM-PCR protocols. Each CDR3 protein is one row after TCRdb ran MiXCR on the multiplex PCR reads. The sample contains under 95,000 distinct CDR3 sequences, about 82% of which appear only once. This clonotype was detected only a few times. RNA was extracted from bulk tissue without any cell sorting. This non-tumor lung sample came from over 3 cm beyond the tumor edge. The receptor comes from a man aged 60 to 69 with non-small cell lung cancer. Sequencing input: distant non-tumor lung tissue.

The CDR3 reads CASNIGQGASHNEQFF. The CDR3 DNA reads as TGCGCCAGCAACATTGGACAGGGGGCAAGTCACAATGAGCAGTTCTTC. This chain links TRBV5-1 with TRBJ2-1; the match to TRBD1 covers 11 bases. CDR1 is SGHRS and CDR2 is YFSETQ in the germline V gene. This CDR3 comprises 16 residues. Trimming removed 6 bases from V and 5 bases from J; junction bases left unmatched: 10.